This TCR beta chain was documented in a study of CD8 T cell repertoires and HIV-1 epitope variants. Whole-study context: Controls were a CMV, EBV and flu peptide pool, Ebola AY9 negative control, and no-peptide well. Tested: three Gag epitope families, Nef HW9 and YT9.

CDR1 MGHRA and CDR2 YSYEKL come from the germline V gene. Trimming cost V 0 bases and J 4 bases; bases outside gene matches: 7. The CDR3 consists of 17 residues. TCRdb's copy holds only in-frame clones and misses some; the assay was immunoSEQ multiplex PCR. The data hold some 87,000 clones, with just under 75% observed a single time. The source is a male donor with HIV. Sequenced sample: uncultured baseline CD8+ T cells from peripheral blood mononuclear cells (PBMCs). The V gene is TRBV4-1, the J gene TRBJ2-1; 9 nucleotides match TRBD2. The CDR3 nucleotides read TGCGCCAGCAGCCAAGACCGCCCTAGCGGGGTTTACAATGAGCAGTTCTTC. Protein product: CASSQDRPSGVYNEQFF.